This TCR beta chain stems from a study of T cells in localized non-small cell lung cancer. Germline V gives CDR1 KGHSH, CDR2 LQKENI. The CDR3 consists of 13 residues. V lost 5 bases and J 6 bases, leaving 13 bases between the germline ends. Generated by immunoSEQ multiplex PCR, the TCRdb table keeps only in-frame clones and is missing some. Here the sample spans tens of thousands of clones, over 75% being singletons. V is TRBV18 and J is TRBJ1-1, with D unclear. The material was peripheral blood, obtained before any cancer treatment. This receptor was obtained from a male donor aged 60 or older with stage III squamous cell lung carcinoma. CDR3 in amino acids: CASSEREASEAFF. DNA for the CDR3: TGTGCCAGCTCAGAACGCGAAGCTTCTGAAGCTTTCTTT.